This T cell receptor beta chain was found in a study of T cell responses to AZD1222 COVID-19 vaccine. Points from the study as a whole: The repertoires were collected only after the peak T cell response. The donors showed a predominance of white British ancestry and of females, with possible underestimation of clonal diversity. Only a handful of individuals given AZD1222 were seropositive at baseline.

Points on this clone: What it binds is not known.

The CDR3 totals 15 residues. V lost 7 bases and J 2 bases, leaving 15 bases between the germline ends. Germline V lookup: CDR1 MNHEY, CDR2 SVGAGI. Data came from immunoSEQ multiplex PCR; TCRdb stores just in-frame clones and leaves some out. This sample has 95,000 to 150,000 clones, with roughly 84% found just once. The sequence came from an adult in good health. The sample consisted of peripheral blood, taken on day 0 of AZD1222 vaccination. This chain connects TRBV6-5 to TRBJ1-3, with D unclear. Here the CDR3 reads CASTGWLTTGNTIYF. As DNA, the CDR3 is TGTGCCAGCACGGGATGGCTAACTACTGGAAACACCATATATTTT.